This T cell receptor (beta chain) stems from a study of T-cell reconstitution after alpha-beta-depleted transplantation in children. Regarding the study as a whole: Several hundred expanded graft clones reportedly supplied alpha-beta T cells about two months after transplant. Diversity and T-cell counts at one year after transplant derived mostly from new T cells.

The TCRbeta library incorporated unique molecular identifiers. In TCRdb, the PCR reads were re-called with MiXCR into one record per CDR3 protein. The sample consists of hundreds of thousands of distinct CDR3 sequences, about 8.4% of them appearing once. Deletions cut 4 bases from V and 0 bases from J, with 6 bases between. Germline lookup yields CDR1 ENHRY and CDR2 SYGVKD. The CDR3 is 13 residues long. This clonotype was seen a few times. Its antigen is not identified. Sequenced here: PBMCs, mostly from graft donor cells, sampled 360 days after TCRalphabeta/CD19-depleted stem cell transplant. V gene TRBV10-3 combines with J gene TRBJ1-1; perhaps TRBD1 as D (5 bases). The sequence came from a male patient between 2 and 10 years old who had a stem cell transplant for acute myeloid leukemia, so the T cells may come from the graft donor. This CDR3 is CAISAGLNTEAFF. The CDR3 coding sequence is TGTGCCATCAGTGCAGGGTTGAACACTGAAGCTTTCTTT.